The next 32 T cell receptor beta chains were all read from a single sample in a study of cytomegalovirus exposure and HLA in healthy donors. This PCR relied on a set of 60 Vbeta primers and 13 Jbeta primers. Profiling relied on immunoSEQ multiplex PCR, and the TCRdb table lists in-frame clones only, not all of them. The sample carries about 200,000 clones, approximately 85% recorded once. Sequencing was carried out using PBMCs. The receptors shown here come from a woman between 45 and 65 years old in good health and CMV-seronegative.

The CDR3 is CASGRQGLNTEAFF. CDR3 sequence (DNA): TGTGCCAGTGGACGACAGGGCTTGAACACTGAAGCTTTCTTT. This chain links TRBV19 with TRBJ1-1; TRBD1 aligns across 7 bases. The V gene's germline CDR1 is LNHDA and CDR2 SQIVND (reference sequence). The CDR3 loop spans 14 amino acids. With V trimmed by 8 bases and J by 0 bases, 6 bases remained unmatched.

This chain connects TRBV29-1 to TRBJ2-7, with 9 bases that match TRBD1. The CDR3 is made up of 12 amino acids. V gave up 8 bases and J gave up 6 bases; unmatched junction bases: 8. The germline CDR1 and CDR2 sequences are SQVTM and ANQGSEA. The chain's CDR3 is CSTWDRAAEQYF. CDR3 nucleotides: TGCAGCACATGGGACAGGGCGGCCGAGCAGTACTTC.

This clone was detected a few times. The V call is TRBV6-5, the J call TRBJ1-2; 9 positions match TRBD1. Per the germline V gene, CDR1 is MNHEY and CDR2 is SVGAGI. The CDR3 totals 13 residues. V gave up 7 bases and J gave up 7 bases; unmatched junction bases: 7. The CDR3: CASTRTGVGGYTF. CDR3 nucleotide sequence: TGTGCCAGCACCCGGACAGGGGTAGGTGGCTACACCTTC.

The sample holds one count of this clone. V gene TRBV4-1 combines with J gene TRBJ1-2, with 7 bases that match TRBD1. The germline V gene encodes CDR1 MGHRA and CDR2 YSYEKL. This CDR3 comprises 15 residues. V gave up 0 bases and J gave up 2 bases; unmatched junction bases: 3. The CDR3 DNA sequence: TGCGCCAGCAGCCAAGATCAGGGGGTAAACTATGGCTACACCTTC. It encodes CASSQDQGVNYGYTF.

In its sample, this clone was seen once. V gene TRBV28 combines with J gene TRBJ1-2; the match to TRBD1 covers 7 bases. Germline V CDR1 and CDR2: MDHEN, SYDVKM. V gave up 5 bases and J gave up 4 bases; unmatched junction bases: 4. The CDR3 loop spans 13 amino acids. CDR3 nucleotides: TGTGCCAGCAGTGAGGGGGCTGGCTATGGCTACACCTTC. Protein product: CASSEGAGYGYTF.

The genes are TRBV4-2 and TRBJ1-2, with 9 bases lining up with TRBD1. CDR1 and CDR2 (germline): LGHNA, YNFKEQ. CDR3 size: 19 residues. After removal of 4 bases from V and 5 bases from J, the junction contained 20 bases not matched to a gene. The DNA for the CDR3 is TGTGCCAGCAGCCGGTCTCTGGGTTTAGACAGGGGGTCGTCTTATGGCTACACCTTC. As protein: CASSRSLGLDRGSSYGYTF.

The chain carries TRBV5-1 and TRBJ2-2; 7 nucleotides align to TRBD2. The CDR3 spans 16 residues. V lost 0 bases, J lost 3 bases, and 5 bases stayed unmatched. CDR1 is SGHRS and CDR2 is YFSETQ in the germline V gene. The CDR3 sequence is CASSLGEGYDTGELFF. CDR3 nucleotides: TGCGCCAGCAGCTTGGGGGAGGGGTATGACACCGGGGAGCTGTTTTTT.

The rearrangement links TRBV13 to TRBJ2-1; TRBD1 might be the D (5 bases). CDR3 size: 13 residues. Between the trimmed V and J ends, which lost 7 bases and 5 bases, there was a span of 12 bases. Germline V gene lookup returns CDR1 PRHDT and CDR2 FYEKMQ (reference sequence). The CDR3 DNA follows: TGTGCCAGCACCAGGGATGCGGACAATGAGCAGTTCTTC. Protein sequence: CASTRDADNEQFF.

This clone has more than one count but fewer than ten. The rearrangement uses TRBV5-1 and TRBJ1-5; D might be TRBD1 (5 bases). V was pared by 3 bases and J by 0 bases, with 10 bases between. The CDR3 is 15 residues long. Germline V lookup: CDR1 SGHRS, CDR2 YFSETQ. CDR3 in amino acids: CASSSGDGSNQPQHF. The CDR3 DNA is TGCGCCAGCAGCTCGGGGGACGGTAGCAATCAGCCCCAGCATTTT.

The V call is TRBV4-3, the J call TRBJ2-2, with D maybe TRBD2 (6 bases). CDR3 size: 12 residues. V gave up 8 bases and J gave up 6 bases, with 10 bases separating them. Germline V gene data show CDR1 as LGHNA and CDR2 as YSLEER. As DNA, the CDR3 is TGCGCCAGCGGAGGAGGGGCCGGGGAGCTGTTTTTT. Its translation: CASGGGAGELFF.

This chain links TRBV6-6 with TRBJ2-7; the D gene is possibly TRBD2 (6 bases). The length of the CDR3 is 16 residues. Trimming shortened V by 0 bases and J by 0 bases, and 12 bases separated the two germline ends. The germline gives CDR1 MNHNY, CDR2 SVGAGI (reference sequence). The CDR3 loop reads CASSYSNPEGSYEQYF. CDR3 nucleotides: TGTGCCAGCAGTTACTCGAACCCGGAGGGCTCCTACGAGCAGTACTTC.

V is TRBV18 and J is TRBJ1-5; TRBD1 might be the D (5 bases). V lost 0 bases and J lost 4, with 16 bases in between. Germline loops: CDR1 KGHSH, CDR2 LQKENI. CDR3 length: 17 residues. This CDR3 is CASSPPTSRGLNQPQHF. In DNA form, the CDR3 reads TGTGCCAGCTCACCACCTACCAGTAGGGGACTTAATCAGCCCCAGCATTTT. Full variable domain (rest looked up from reference TRBV18 and TRBJ1-5): NAGVMQNPRHLVRRRGQEARLRCSPMKGHSHVYWYRQLPEEGLKFMVYLQKENIIDESGMPKERFSAEFPKEGPSILRIQQVVRGDSAAYFCASSPPTSRGLNQPQHFGDGTRLSIL.

CDR3 bases: TGTGCCAGCAGCCGGGGCAACCACAGGGCGCACACCGGGGAGCTGTTTTTT. It is translated as CASSRGNHRAHTGELFF. The chain recombines TRBV11-2 with TRBJ2-2; a weak D match, TRBD1 (6 bases). Germline loops: CDR1 SGHAT, CDR2 FQNNGV. The V end was cut by 5 bases, the J end by 3 bases, with 19 bases between. The CDR3 runs 17 residues.

This clone turned up a few times. The chain links TRBV5-1 to TRBJ2-1; 7 nucleotides match TRBD2. Germline V lookup: CDR1 SGHRS, CDR2 YFSETQ. V was clipped by 5 bases and J by 2 bases; unmatched bases: 7. This CDR3 contains 15 residues. The CDR3 loop is CASSGLAGTYNEQFF. Written as DNA, the CDR3 is TGCGCCAGCAGTGGATTAGCGGGTACCTACAATGAGCAGTTCTTC.

This chain uses TRBV7-9 with TRBJ2-7, with D possibly being TRBD2 (5 bases). V gave up 0 bases and J gave up 3 bases, with 6 bases separating them. The length of the CDR3 is 13 residues. Germline V lookup: CDR1 SEHNR, CDR2 FQNEAQ (reference sequence). CDR3 coding DNA: TGTGCCAGCAGCTTAGCCGGGGACTACGAGCAGTACTTC. Amino acid sequence: CASSLAGDYEQYF.

As concerns this clone: An end of the junction does not agree with germline; a read error may underlie this. The gene calls are TRBV7-9 and TRBJ1-2; TRBD1 agrees at 8 bases. This CDR3 has 13 residues. Germline CDR1 SEHNR, CDR2 FQNEAQ (reference sequence). The CDR3 region has the DNA TGTACCAGCAGGGCAGGGGGCGCGAATGGCTACACCTTC. Encoded protein: CTSRAGGANGYTF. Combining the CDR3 with reference TRBV7-9 and TRBJ1-2 gives the whole variable domain DTGVSQNPRHKITKRGQNVTFRCDPISEHNRLYWYRQTLGQGPEFLTYFQNEAQLEKSRLLSDRFSAERPKGSFSTLEIQRTEQGDSAMYLCTSRAGGANGYTFGSGTRLTVV.

V and J are TRBV19 and TRBJ2-3; the D gene is possibly TRBD1 (5 bases). CDR3 length equals 17 residues. In germline, CDR1 is LNHDA, CDR2 SQIVND (reference sequence). V shed 3 bases and J shed 0 bases, with 16 bases lying between them. The CDR3 is CASSIGRGGTSTDTQYF. CDR3 nucleotides: TGTGCCAGTAGTATCGGAAGGGGCGGAACTAGCACAGATACGCAGTATTTT. Full variable domain (remainder filled in from reference TRBV19 and TRBJ2-3): DGGITQSPKYLFRKEGQNVTLSCEQNLNHDAMYWYRQDPGQGLRLIYYSQIVNDFQKGDIAEGYSVSREKKESFPLTVTSAQKNPTAFYLCASSIGRGGTSTDTQYFGPGTRLTVL.

This chain joins TRBV5-1 and TRBJ2-1, with TRBD1 matching 10 bases. V lost 0 bases to trimming and J lost 9 bases; unmatched junction nucleotides: 3. The V gene's germline CDR1 is SGHRS and CDR2 YFSETQ. The CDR3 sequence is 14 residues long. The CDR3 reads CASSLGTGGGEQFF. CDR3 DNA: TGCGCCAGCAGCTTGGGGACAGGGGGGGGTGAGCAGTTCTTC.

J is TRBJ2-1 and V is TRBV27; 10 positions agree with TRBD2. The CDR3 is 16 amino acids. Trimming removed 0 bases from V and 4 bases from J; junction bases left unmatched: 3. Germline CDR1 MNHEY, CDR2 SMNVEV (reference sequence). The CDR3 nucleotides read TGTGCCAGCAGTTTATCGAGGACTAGCGGTTACAATGAGCAGTTCTTC. This encodes CASSLSRTSGYNEQFF.

V gene TRBV7-9 combines with J gene TRBJ1-4; 7 nucleotides match TRBD1. Germline loops: CDR1 SEHNR, CDR2 FQNEAQ (reference sequence). This CDR3 is built from 15 residues. Trimming cost V 4 bases and J 2 bases; bases outside gene matches: 4. CDR3 in DNA: TGTGCCAGCAGCTCTTCACAGGGGACTAATGAAAAACTGTTTTTT. As protein: CASSSSQGTNEKLFF.

The chain couples TRBV28 to TRBJ2-5; 8 positions match TRBD2. The CDR3 extends over 14 amino acids. V dropped 5 bases and J dropped 4; count of bases not matched to a gene: 6. CDR1 MDHEN and CDR2 SYDVKM come from the germline V gene. The DNA of the CDR3 is TGTGCCAGCAGTAGGAGGGCGGGGGGAGAGACCCAGTACTTC. This sequence encodes CASSRRAGGETQYF.

The chain is built from TRBV28 and TRBJ2-7; TRBD2 aligns across 9 bases. V trimming: 8 bases; J trimming: 5 bases; junction bases outside the gene matches: 10. CDR1 is MDHEN, CDR2 SYDVKM, per germline. The CDR3 runs to 14 residues. The CDR3 spells CASEKSGRIHEQYF. The CDR3 DNA sequence: TGTGCCAGCGAAAAAAGCGGGAGGATCCACGAGCAGTACTTC.

This clone was seen more than once but under ten times. Here the CDR3 reads CASSRDSSSGANVLTF. CDR3 DNA: TGTGCCAGCAGTAGGGACTCCAGCTCTGGGGCCAACGTCCTGACTTTC. The V and J genes are TRBV2 and TRBJ2-6; D might be TRBD2 (6 bases). Trimming pared 5 bases from V and 0 bases from J, leaving 11 bases between. Germline-derived CDR1 and CDR2 are SNHLY and FYNNEI. This CDR3 region has 16 residues.

The sample holds a few counts of this clone. The rearrangement joins TRBV19 to TRBJ1-6, with D hard to call. Germline CDR1 reads LNHDA; CDR2 reads SQIVND (reference sequence). The V end lost 9 bases, the J end lost 1 base, and 7 bases lay between the germline ends. This CDR3 region has 13 residues. This CDR3 reads CASSASYNSPLHF. The DNA of the CDR3 is TGTGCCAGCTCTGCGTCCTATAATTCACCCCTCCACTTT.

A single count supports this clone. The chain links TRBV27 to TRBJ1-1; TRBD1 aligns across 7 bases. This CDR3 spans 14 amino acids. Germline V CDR1 and CDR2: MNHEY, SMNVEV (reference sequence). V was clipped by 4 bases and J by 4 bases; unmatched bases: 6. As DNA, the CDR3 is TGTGCCAGCAGTTACGGGACAGCCGCCACTGAAGCTTTCTTT. Translation: CASSYGTAATEAFF.

The chain combines TRBV19 with TRBJ2-3, with 10 bases lining up with TRBD1. With V trimmed by 5 bases and J by 0 bases, 5 bases remained unmatched. CDR3 length: 16 residues. CDR1 and CDR2 (germline): LNHDA, SQIVND (reference sequence). CDR3 protein: CASSFRQGASTDTQYF. CDR3 nucleotides: TGTGCCAGTAGTTTCAGACAGGGGGCGAGCACAGATACGCAGTATTTT.

A word on this clone: At one end the junction does not follow the germline gene, possibly because of a read error. This sequence joins TRBV7-9 and TRBJ2-3, with TRBD2 identical over 7 bases. The germline V gene has CDR1 SEHNR and CDR2 FQNEAQ (reference sequence). The CDR3 covers 17 residues. The CDR3 DNA follows: TGTTCCAGCAGCTTAGGTGAGAGTGGACTAGAGGTAGATACGCAGTATTTT. It yields the protein CSSSLGESGLEVDTQYF. Supplemented by reference TRBV7-9 and TRBJ2-3, the full variable domain reads DTGVSQNPRHKITKRGQNVTFRCDPISEHNRLYWYRQTLGQGPEFLTYFQNEAQLEKSRLLSDRFSAERPKGSFSTLEIQRTEQGDSAMYLCSSSLGESGLEVDTQYFGPGTRLTVL.

This clone showed up just a few times. CDR3 in amino acids: CAWSVGGTGNTIYF. The CDR3 nucleotides are TGTGCCTGGAGTGTGGGAGGGACTGGAAACACCATATATTTT. The gene calls are TRBV30 and TRBJ1-3; D ambiguous. The V end lost 0 bases, the J end lost 2 bases, and 8 bases lay between the germline ends. The CDR3 is 14 residues long. Per the germline V gene, CDR1 is GTSNPN and CDR2 is SVGIG (reference sequence).

The chain recombines TRBV7-8 with TRBJ2-3; perhaps TRBD1 as D (5 bases). This CDR3 has 13 amino acids. V gave up 5 bases and J gave up 3 bases, with 9 bases separating them. Germline CDR1 and CDR2: SGHVS and FQNEAQ. The CDR3: CASSPGQTDTQYF. The CDR3 DNA sequence: TGTGCCAGCAGCCCCGGACAAACAGATACGCAGTATTTT.

The rearrangement uses TRBV5-1 and TRBJ2-1; tentative D call: TRBD1 (5 bases). Trimming cost V 0 bases and J 5 bases, with 12 bases left between them. Germline assignment: CDR1 SGHRS and CDR2 YFSETQ. The CDR3 covers 15 residues. CDR3 nucleotides: TGCGCCAGCAGCTTGGCTGCAGGGATCAACAATGAGCAGTTCTTC. Translating gives CASSLAAGINNEQFF.

The chain uses TRBV5-5 and TRBJ1-4, with TRBD1 matching over 8 bases. This CDR3 has 15 amino acids. Germline CDR1 and CDR2: SGHKS and YYEKEE (reference sequence). Losses at the gene ends were 4 bases for V and 6 bases for J; bases not matched to a gene: 8. This CDR3 is CASSQLGRGHEKLFF. CDR3 sequence (DNA): TGTGCCAGCAGCCAGCTAGGCAGGGGGCATGAAAAACTGTTTTTT. The full variable domain, rest sourced from reference TRBV5-5 and TRBJ1-4, is DAGVTQSPTHLIKTRGQQVTLRCSPISGHKSVSWYQQVLGQGPQFIFQYYEKEERGRGNFPDRFSARQFPNYSSELNVNALLLGDSALYLCASSQLGRGHEKLFFGSGTQLSVL.

The rearrangement uses TRBV6-5 and TRBJ2-3; D is undetermined. Germline-derived CDR1 and CDR2 are MNHEY and SVGAGI. The CDR3 is 12 residues long. V was cut by 4 bases and J by 2 bases, with 4 bases left in between. Here the CDR3 reads CASSSYTDTQYF. The CDR3 coding sequence is TGTGCCAGCAGTTCTTACACAGATACGCAGTATTTT.